These T cell receptor beta chains were read from a single sample in a study of cytomegalovirus exposure and HLA in healthy donors. The assay was immunoSEQ multiplex PCR, and TCRdb's table has in-frame clones only and misses some. Of about 170,000 clones listed, 80% to 90% are singletons. The sample comprised PBMCs. The receptors derive from a woman younger than 45 in good health and CMV-seronegative. Each CDR3 is given with its conserved first and last residue. The order of the fields is V gene, J gene, CDR3 protein.

v_call: TRBV7-3; j_call: TRBJ2-2; cdr3_aa: CASTGGGELFF
v_call: TRBV18; j_call: TRBJ2-1; cdr3_aa: CASSTNSGSYNEQFF
v_call: TRBV14; j_call: TRBJ1-1; cdr3_aa: CASSLRTGLGVSNTEAFF
v_call: TRBV6-6; j_call: TRBJ2-7; cdr3_aa: CASSFDQRVHEQYF
v_call: TRBV28; j_call: TRBJ2-7; cdr3_aa: CASSLLLAGGYEQYF
v_call: TRBV12-2; j_call: TRBJ2-1; cdr3_aa: CASRLELASGSNEQFF
v_call: TRBV19; j_call: TRBJ2-1; cdr3_aa: CASSALDNEQFF
v_call: TRBV5-1; j_call: TRBJ1-2; cdr3_aa: CASSLDGQGANYGYTF
v_call: TRBV7-9; j_call: TRBJ2-7; cdr3_aa: CASSDSGTGGYEQYF
v_call: TRBV6-5; j_call: TRBJ1-2; cdr3_aa: CASSPDRGHGYTF
v_call: TRBV7-8; j_call: TRBJ2-3; cdr3_aa: CASSSRAGAGTDTQYF
v_call: TRBV7-2; j_call: TRBJ1-2; cdr3_aa: CASSSASTGIYGYTF
v_call: TRBV6-8; j_call: TRBJ1-5; cdr3_aa: CAVKGWGQGMGKRNQPQHF
v_call: TRBV5-1; j_call: TRBJ2-7; cdr3_aa: CASSFSAGAYEQYF
v_call: TRBV11-2; j_call: TRBJ1-1; cdr3_aa: CASSLGTFRTEAFF
v_call: TRBV18; j_call: TRBJ1-5; cdr3_aa: CASSKDRAASNQPQHF
v_call: TRBV14; j_call: TRBJ2-3; cdr3_aa: CASSPLSGVGTDTQYF
v_call: TRBV13; j_call: TRBJ1-1; cdr3_aa: CASSWTGDEAFF